Each of the 20 T cell receptor beta chains below was sequenced from the same sample in a study of OX40 agonist ivuxolimab in advanced cancers. TCRdb keeps only in-frame clones here, not all; method: immunoSEQ multiplex PCR. The table records tens of thousands of clones, 86% of them present only once. The source was CD4+ or CD8+ T cells sorted from blood, collected in a trial of the OX40 agonist ivuxolimab. Every receptor here comes from an adult with an advanced solid tumor such as melanoma, head and neck, liver or kidney cancer.

This clone was recorded a few times. The chain employs TRBV5-1 and TRBJ2-1; 10 positions agree with TRBD2. The CDR3 loop spans 15 amino acids. Germline V lookup: CDR1 SGHRS, CDR2 YFSETQ. V shed 0 bases, J shed 6 bases, and the junction held 3 bases outside the gene matches. The CDR3, as DNA: TGCGCCAGCAGCTTGGTGGCTAGCGGGGGCAATGAGCAGTTCTTC. This codes for CASSLVASGGNEQFF. The complete variable domain, with remaining parts taken from reference TRBV5-1 and TRBJ2-1, reads KAGVTQTPRYLIKTRGQQVTLSCSPISGHRSVSWYQQTPGQGLQFLFEYFSETQRNKGNFPGRFSGRQFSNSRSEMNVSTLELGDSALYLCASSLVASGGNEQFFGPGTRLTVL.

The J gene is TRBJ1-5, the V gene TRBV6-5; D is possibly TRBD1 (6 bases). Trimming left V 5 bases short and J 6 bases short, with 17 bases between. The germline V gene has CDR1 MNHEY and CDR2 SVGAGI. This CDR3 spans 15 amino acids. CDR3 bases: TGTGCCAGCAGTCGCACAGGGAGACGGGGTCAGCCCCAGCATTTT. Translated, it gives CASSRTGRRGQPQHF.

V usage is TRBV7-2 and J usage is TRBJ1-4, with 8 bases matching TRBD1. This CDR3 region has 14 residues. The V gene's germline CDR1 is SGHTA and CDR2 FQGNSA. After removal of 5 bases from V and 8 bases from J, the junction contained 7 bases not matched to a gene. CDR3 coding DNA: TGTGCCAGCAGCCCCCCAGGGGGCGAGGAAAAACTGTTTTTT. Amino acids: CASSPPGGEEKLFF.

The chain carries TRBV5-4 and TRBJ1-5; D is possibly TRBD1 (5 bases). Germline CDR1 is SGHNT and CDR2 is YYREEE (reference sequence). Trimming left V 2 bases short and J 0 bases short, with 15 bases between. The CDR3 runs to 17 residues. CDR3 region: CASSFTLGGYSNQPQHF. The CDR3 DNA reads TGTGCCAGCAGCTTTACACTGGGGGGTTATAGCAATCAGCCCCAGCATTTT.

This clone occurred once. CDR3 nucleotides: TGTGCCATCAGTGAGTCAGTCAGGGTGGTCACCTTC. The encoded protein is CAISESVRVVTF. This rearrangement joins TRBV10-3 to TRBJ1-2; tentatively, D is TRBD1 (5 bases). The CDR3 runs to 12 residues. The V gene lost 0 bases and the J gene lost 13 bases, with 12 bases spanning the gap. The germline gives CDR1 ENHRY, CDR2 SYGVKD.

This sequence joins TRBV19 and TRBJ2-5, with D possibly matching TRBD1 (6 bases). The CDR3 length is 15 residues. CDR1 is LNHDA, CDR2 SQIVND, per germline (reference sequence). V dropped 3 bases and J dropped 0 bases, with 11 bases sitting between them. DNA of the CDR3: TGTGCCAGTAGTATCCTCGACAGGCACCAAGAGACCCAGTACTTC. It codes for CASSILDRHQETQYF. Full variable domain (remainder filled in from reference TRBV19 and TRBJ2-5): DGGITQSPKYLFRKEGQNVTLSCEQNLNHDAMYWYRQDPGQGLRLIYYSQIVNDFQKGDIAEGYSVSREKKESFPLTVTSAQKNPTAFYLCASSILDRHQETQYFGPGTRLLVL.

By frequency in the sample, this clone is medium-sized. This chain connects TRBV5-1 to TRBJ2-7; 11 nucleotides agree with TRBD1. V trimming: 2 bases; J trimming: 5 bases; junction bases outside the gene matches: 6. This CDR3 has 15 residues. CDR1 is SGHRS, CDR2 YFSETQ, per germline. CDR3 in amino acids: CASSLGTGGLHEQYF. CDR3 nucleotide sequence: TGCGCCAGCAGCTTAGGGACAGGGGGACTCCACGAGCAGTACTTC.

J is TRBJ1-6 and V is TRBV6-5; 7 bases fit TRBD1. V lost 5 bases and J lost 10; bases outside the gene matches: 11. Germline V gene lookup returns CDR1 MNHEY and CDR2 SVGAGI. This CDR3 is built from 15 residues. CDR3 residues: CASSGRTAGGSPLHF. Here the CDR3 DNA reads TGTGCCAGCAGTGGAAGGACCGCAGGGGGGTCACCCCTCCACTTT.

This chain links TRBV4-1 with TRBJ2-4; 9 bases are shared with TRBD1. Germline V gene lookup returns CDR1 MGHRA and CDR2 YSYEKL. Trimming at V came to 4 bases and at J to 7 bases, leaving 14 bases not matched to a gene. This CDR3 contains 17 residues. As DNA, the CDR3 is TGCGCCAGCAGCCCCTCCGGGACAGGGTCCTCCTTGAACATTCAGTACTTC. Translated, it gives CASSPSGTGSSLNIQYF.

The V and J genes are TRBV6-1 and TRBJ1-2, with TRBD1 as a possible D gene (5 bases). Germline V CDR1 and CDR2: MNHNS, SASEGT. The ends were cut back, 6 bases at V and 4 bases at J, with 12 bases in the middle. This CDR3 is 13 amino acids long. In DNA form, the CDR3 reads TGTGCCAGCAGAGACAGATTGGGCTATGGCTACACCTTC. Its protein is CASRDRLGYGYTF.

The chain is built from TRBV18 and TRBJ1-3; D is perhaps TRBD1 (6 bases). Per germline, CDR1 KGHSH and CDR2 LQKENI. Trimming cost V 6 bases and J 0 bases, with 18 bases left between them. This CDR3 is 17 amino acids long. The CDR3 region is CASSPQAGHGSGNTIYF. Written as DNA, the CDR3 is TGTGCCAGCTCGCCTCAAGCGGGACACGGCTCTGGAAACACCATATATTTT.

The rearrangement links TRBV5-1 to TRBJ1-1; D is unclear. V was trimmed by 1 base and J by 5 bases, leaving 6 bases between them. CDR3 length equals 12 residues. Looked up from germline, CDR1 is SGHRS and CDR2 is YFSETQ. The CDR3 nucleotides read TGCGCCAGCAGCTTGAGAGGAACTGAAGCTTTCTTT. Amino acid sequence: CASSLRGTEAFF.

The J gene is TRBJ1-4, the V gene TRBV5-1; D is perhaps TRBD1 (5 bases). V lost 3 bases to trimming and J lost 5 bases, with 11 bases between them. CDR3 size: 14 residues. Germline CDR1 is SGHRS and CDR2 is YFSETQ. Here the CDR3 reads CASSSQWGNEKLFF. The CDR3 DNA reads TGCGCCAGCAGCTCACAGTGGGGGAATGAAAAACTGTTTTTT.

This chain links TRBV4-1 with TRBJ2-5, with D unclear. This CDR3 is built from 19 residues. Germline assignment: CDR1 MGHRA and CDR2 YSYEKL. Trimming left V 0 bases short and J 2 bases short, with 22 bases between. The CDR3 region is CASSQDHYVSSGKQETQYF. The CDR3 DNA follows: TGCGCCAGCAGCCAAGACCATTACGTGAGTTCAGGAAAACAAGAGACCCAGTACTTC.

The V gene is TRBV6-5, the J gene TRBJ1-2; D ambiguous. The germline V and J ends were trimmed by 2 bases and 1 base, with 8 bases remaining between them. CDR1 is MNHEY and CDR2 is SVGAGI in the germline V gene. The CDR3 totals 14 residues. This CDR3 reads CASSYIGLNYGYTF. CDR3 bases: TGTGCCAGCAGTTACATCGGGCTTAACTATGGCTACACCTTC.

The chain combines TRBV7-9 with TRBJ2-2, with D unresolved. Germline V gene sequence: CDR1 SEHNR, CDR2 FQNEAQ (reference sequence). Trimming took 5 bases from V and 0 from J, leaving 10 bases between them. CDR3 length equals 15 residues. CDR3 in DNA: TGTGCCAGCAGCCATCGACCTACGAACACCGGGGAGCTGTTTTTT. It is translated as CASSHRPTNTGELFF.

V usage is TRBV5-4 and J usage is TRBJ1-6, with 9 nucleotides matching TRBD1. Germline CDR1 is SGHNT and CDR2 is YYREEE (reference sequence). The CDR3 totals 17 residues. Trimming took 2 bases from V and 9 from J; bases not matched to a gene: 12. CDR3 in DNA: TGTGCCAGCAGCTTCAAAGCGTCGACAGGGGGAGGTTCACCCCTCCACTTT. It yields the protein CASSFKASTGGGSPLHF.

This chain uses TRBV5-4 with TRBJ1-1; 8 bases fit TRBD1. This CDR3 spans 16 amino acids. Unmatched junction bases numbered 13, after V lost 4 bases and J lost 5 bases. Germline V gene data show CDR1 as SGHNT and CDR2 as YYREEE (reference sequence). CDR3 bases: TGTGCCAGCAGCCCTCAATCCGGACAGGGAGGGACTGAAGCTTTCTTT. It translates to CASSPQSGQGGTEAFF. Complete variable domain (other parts from reference TRBV5-4 and TRBJ1-1): ETGVTQSPTHLIKTRGQQVTLRCSSQSGHNTVSWYQQALGQGPQFIFQYYREEENGRGNFPPRFSGLQFPNYSSELNVNALELDDSALYLCASSPQSGQGGTEAFFGQGTRLTVV.

The chain employs TRBV5-1 and TRBJ1-2; a possible D gene is TRBD1 (5 bases). With 0 bases removed from V and 8 bases from J, the gap between germline ends came to 11 bases. The CDR3 spans 13 residues. Per the germline V gene, CDR1 is SGHRS and CDR2 is YFSETQ. CDR3 in DNA: TGCGCCAGCAGCTTGGAAGGGGAAGGCGGCTACACCTTC. Translation: CASSLEGEGGYTF.

This sequence joins TRBV7-8 and TRBJ1-5, with D possibly being TRBD1 (5 bases). CDR3 size: 15 residues. Germline V gene data show CDR1 as SGHVS and CDR2 as FQNEAQ. Trimming removed 1 base from V and 2 bases from J, with 9 bases in between. CDR3 loop: CASSLGAGGNQPQHF. CDR3 sequence (DNA): TGTGCCAGCAGCTTAGGGGCGGGGGGCAATCAGCCCCAGCATTTT.